The 5 T cell receptor beta chains in this list originate from one sample, sequenced in a study of blood T cell repertoires in COVID-19 (dated by TCRdb to about 2020). Library creation used the immunoSEQ multiplex PCR assay. TCRdb's version of the immuneACCESS table is confined to in-frame rearrangements and falls short of the full clone set. An unresolved V gene accounts for under half of the shortfall where checked; the remainder is of unknown origin. Across this sample there are 200,000 to 250,000 clones, with roughly 90% seen only once. The top ten hold approximately 6.2% of the sample. The sequenced sample consisted of peripheral blood. These receptors were taken from a man between 60 and 70 years old with acute or convalescent COVID-19.

This rearrangement joins TRBV11-1 to TRBJ2-2; D perhaps matches TRBD2 (6 bases). The V end lost 0 bases, the J end lost 9 bases, and 23 bases lay between the germline ends. The germline V gene has CDR1 SGHAT and CDR2 FQDESV (reference sequence). The CDR3 has 18 residues. The CDR3 is CASSLAQLGISGYRELFF. Here the CDR3 DNA reads TGTGCCAGCAGCTTAGCCCAGTTAGGGATAAGCGGGTACCGGGAGCTGTTTTTT.

The V gene is TRBV6-2 or TRBV6-3, the J gene TRBJ2-7; D perhaps matches TRBD1 (6 bases). The CDR3 totals 13 residues. V was clipped by 2 bases and J by 3 bases, with 8 bases between them. Germline lookup yields CDR1 MNHEY and CDR2 SVGEGT. CDR3 in amino acids: CASSYGTHYEQYF. In DNA form, the CDR3 reads TGTGCCAGCAGTTACGGGACACACTACGAGCAGTACTTC.

The chain links TRBV24-1 to TRBJ2-7; 10 bases agree with TRBD1. The V segment lost 4 bases and the J segment 8 bases; nucleotides outside the gene matches: 4. The CDR3 is 13 amino acids. Germline CDR1 and CDR2: KGHDR and SFDVKD. The CDR3 region has the DNA TGTGCCACCAGTGAAGCGACAGGGGGCCAGCAGTACTTC. As protein: CATSEATGGQQYF.

The chain recombines TRBV19 with TRBJ1-6, with TRBD1 matching 8 bases. The CDR3 extends over 14 amino acids. V trimming: 5 bases; J trimming: 10 bases; junction bases outside the gene matches: 7. Germline V gene lookup returns CDR1 LNHDA and CDR2 SQIVND (reference sequence). CDR3 amino acids: CASSQDRGESPLHF. The CDR3 nucleotides are TGTGCCAGTAGTCAAGACAGGGGAGAGTCACCCCTCCACTTT.

The rearrangement uses TRBV28 and TRBJ1-6; TRBD1 might be the D (5 bases). The germline V gene has CDR1 MDHEN and CDR2 SYDVKM. The CDR3 contains 14 residues. V was cut by 6 bases and J by 5 bases, with 11 bases left in between. CDR3 bases: TGTGCCAGCAGCTCGCCAGGGAATAATTCACCCCTCCACTTT. This encodes CASSSPGNNSPLHF.